The 12 T cell receptor beta chains presented below share a single source sample, sequenced in a study of blood T cell repertoires in COVID-19. Only in-frame clones appear in the TCRdb table, and some are missing; sequencing was by immunoSEQ multiplex PCR. Of fewer than 200,000 clones listed, approximately 83% are singletons. Sequenced: peripheral blood. The receptors shown here come from a man aged 50-59 years with active or convalescent COVID-19.

V gene TRBV30 combines with J gene TRBJ2-3, with 12 bases lining up with TRBD2. V was clipped by 2 bases and J by 4 bases; unmatched bases: 7. This CDR3 has 16 amino acids. Looked up from germline, CDR1 is GTSNPN and CDR2 is SVGIG (reference sequence). The CDR3 DNA sequence: TGTGCCTGGAGTATGGGCCTAGCGGGAGGGCCAGATACGCAGTATTTT. The encoded protein is CAWSMGLAGGPDTQYF. Full variable domain (outside the CDR3, taken from reference TRBV30 and TRBJ2-3): SQTIHQWPATLVQPVGSPLSLECTVEGTSNPNLYWYRQAAGRGLQLLFYSVGIGQISSEVPQNLSASRPQDRQFILSSKKLLLSDSGFYLCAWSMGLAGGPDTQYFGPGTRLTVL.

The V and J genes are TRBV7-3 and TRBJ2-1; 13 nucleotides align to TRBD2. Germline V lookup: CDR1 SGHTA, CDR2 FQGTGA. V dropped 2 bases and J dropped 5; count of bases not matched to a gene: 3. The CDR3 covers 16 residues. This CDR3 is CASSLGGTSGNNEQFF. In nucleotides, the CDR3 is TGTGCCAGCAGCTTAGGAGGGACTAGCGGGAACAATGAGCAGTTCTTC.

The chain couples TRBV5-3 to TRBJ1-6; D gene ambiguous. TRBV5-3 is designated an ORF whose function remains uncertain. This CDR3 region has 14 residues. Trimming removed 4 bases from V and 13 bases from J, with 18 bases in between. This chain's CDR3 is CARSQPDRAVPLHF. The CDR3 region has the DNA TGTGCCAGAAGCCAACCTGACCGAGCGGTCCCCCTCCACTTT.

The chain couples TRBV4-3 to TRBJ1-2; the match to TRBD1 covers 7 bases. V gave up 0 bases and J gave up 5 bases; unmatched junction bases: 12. Looked up from germline, CDR1 is LGHNA and CDR2 is YSLEER. There are 17 residues in the CDR3. CDR3 bases: TGCGCCAGCAGCCAAGATACGCTAGGGGGCCAGAGGTATGGCTACACCTTC. This codes for CASSQDTLGGQRYGYTF.

The rearrangement joins TRBV10-3 to TRBJ1-5; tentatively, D is TRBD1 (6 bases). V dropped 0 bases and J dropped 1 base, with 10 bases sitting between them. The CDR3 covers 16 residues. Germline loops: CDR1 ENHRY, CDR2 SYGVKD. CDR3 DNA: TGTGCCATCAGTGAGTCGGGCAGGGGAAGCAATCAGCCCCAGCATTTT. It translates to CAISESGRGSNQPQHF.

The rearrangement joins TRBV28 to TRBJ1-2; 10 nucleotides agree with TRBD1. CDR3 size: 16 residues. V gave up 3 bases and J gave up 4 bases; unmatched junction bases: 8. CDR1 and CDR2 (germline): MDHEN, SYDVKM. CDR3 loop: CASSFSAGQGVYGYTF. CDR3 DNA sequence: TGTGCCAGCAGTTTTTCCGCCGGACAGGGGGTCTATGGCTACACCTTC.

This clone has a single count. The chain employs TRBV19 and TRBJ2-3; 8 bases map to TRBD2. The CDR3 spans 14 residues. Looked up from germline, CDR1 is LNHDA and CDR2 is SQIVND (reference sequence). V trimming: 9 bases; J trimming: 2 bases; junction bases outside the gene matches: 7. The CDR3 nucleotides read TGTGCCAGCAAACTAGCGGCCCTCACAGATACGCAGTATTTT. Translation gives CASKLAALTDTQYF. The full variable domain, its missing parts supplied by reference TRBV19 and TRBJ2-3, is DGGITQSPKYLFRKEGQNVTLSCEQNLNHDAMYWYRQDPGQGLRLIYYSQIVNDFQKGDIAEGYSVSREKKESFPLTVTSAQKNPTAFYLCASKLAALTDTQYFGPGTRLTVL.

V and J are TRBV2 and TRBJ1-1; D is unresolved. V was pared by 7 bases and J by 0 bases, with 9 bases between. The CDR3 has 13 amino acids. From germline, CDR1 is SNHLY and CDR2 FYNNEI. CDR3 region: CASMREVNTEAFF. CDR3 coding DNA: TGTGCCAGCATGAGAGAGGTGAACACTGAAGCTTTCTTT. The entire variable domain, with the rest obtained from reference TRBV2 and TRBJ1-1, is as follows: EPEVTQTPSHQVTQMGQEVILRCVPISNHLYFYWYRQILGQKVEFLVSFYNNEISEKSEIFDDQFSVERPDGSNFTLKIRSTKLEDSAMYFCASMREVNTEAFFGQGTRLTVV.

The chain uses TRBV5-1 and TRBJ2-1; possibly TRBD1 for D (6 bases). Germline CDR1 SGHRS, CDR2 YFSETQ. The V end was cut by 1 base, the J end by 0 bases, with 8 bases between. The CDR3 runs 15 residues. CDR3 coding DNA: TGCGCCAGCAGCTTGATAGGGGGCTCCTACAATGAGCAGTTCTTC. As protein: CASSLIGGSYNEQFF. Together with reference TRBV5-1 and TRBJ2-1, the CDR3 gives the full variable domain: KAGVTQTPRYLIKTRGQQVTLSCSPISGHRSVSWYQQTPGQGLQFLFEYFSETQRNKGNFPGRFSGRQFSNSRSEMNVSTLELGDSALYLCASSLIGGSYNEQFFGPGTRLTVL.

The chain combines TRBV4-1 with TRBJ2-3, with D hard to call. The CDR3 covers 15 residues. Deletions cut 0 bases from V and 0 bases from J, with 7 bases between. Germline CDR1 reads MGHRA; CDR2 reads YSYEKL. DNA for the CDR3: TGCGCCAGCAGCCAAGAAGTAGCCAGCACAGATACGCAGTATTTT. It yields the protein CASSQEVASTDTQYF.

This clone has a handful of counts. This rearrangement joins TRBV7-9 to TRBJ2-1; 7 bases are a match to TRBD2. The J segment lost 13 bases and the V segment lost 7 bases, leaving 10 bases of the junction unmatched. Germline-derived CDR1 and CDR2 are SEHNR and FQNEAQ (reference sequence). This CDR3 is built from 12 residues. CDR3 sequence: CASTPGGAAQFF. For the CDR3, the DNA is TGTGCCAGCACCCCGGGAGGCGCGGCCCAGTTCTTC.

The chain couples TRBV6-1 to TRBJ2-7; D may be TRBD1 (5 bases). CDR3 size: 13 residues. Germline V gene lookup returns CDR1 MNHNS and CDR2 SASEGT. Trimming removed 3 bases from V and 3 bases from J, with 9 bases in between. The CDR3: CASSDRVIYEQYF. Written as DNA, the CDR3 is TGTGCCAGCAGTGACAGGGTCATCTACGAGCAGTACTTC.